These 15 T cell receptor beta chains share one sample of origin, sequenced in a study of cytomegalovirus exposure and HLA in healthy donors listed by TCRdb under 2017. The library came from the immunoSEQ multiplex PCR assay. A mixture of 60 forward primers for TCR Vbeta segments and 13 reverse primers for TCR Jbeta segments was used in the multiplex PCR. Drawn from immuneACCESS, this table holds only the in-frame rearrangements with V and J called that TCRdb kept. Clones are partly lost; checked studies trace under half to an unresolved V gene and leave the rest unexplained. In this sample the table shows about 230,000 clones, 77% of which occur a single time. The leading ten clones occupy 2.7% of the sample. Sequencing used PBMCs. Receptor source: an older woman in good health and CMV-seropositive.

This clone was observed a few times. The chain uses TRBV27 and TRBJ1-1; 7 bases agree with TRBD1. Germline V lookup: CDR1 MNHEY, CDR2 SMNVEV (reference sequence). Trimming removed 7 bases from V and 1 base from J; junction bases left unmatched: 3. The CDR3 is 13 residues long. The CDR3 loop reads CASIRQGNTEAFF. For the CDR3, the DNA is TGTGCCAGCATCAGACAGGGGAACACTGAAGCTTTCTTT.

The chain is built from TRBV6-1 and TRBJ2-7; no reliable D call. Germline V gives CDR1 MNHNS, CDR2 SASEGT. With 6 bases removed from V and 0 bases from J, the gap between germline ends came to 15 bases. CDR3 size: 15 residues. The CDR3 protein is CASRYSPLSSYEQYF. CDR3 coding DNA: TGTGCCAGCAGGTACAGTCCTTTAAGCTCCTACGAGCAGTACTTC.

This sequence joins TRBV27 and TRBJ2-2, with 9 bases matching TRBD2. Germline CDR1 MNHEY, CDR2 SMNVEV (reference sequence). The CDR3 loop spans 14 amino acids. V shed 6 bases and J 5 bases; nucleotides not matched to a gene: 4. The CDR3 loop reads CASRVAGDTGELFF. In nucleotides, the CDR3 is TGTGCCAGCAGGGTAGCGGGAGATACCGGGGAGCTGTTTTTT.

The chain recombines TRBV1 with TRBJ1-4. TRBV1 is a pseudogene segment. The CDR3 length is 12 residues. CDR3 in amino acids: CTSKRTNEKLFF. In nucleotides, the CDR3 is TGCACCAGCAAGAGAACTAATGAAAAACTGTTTTTT.

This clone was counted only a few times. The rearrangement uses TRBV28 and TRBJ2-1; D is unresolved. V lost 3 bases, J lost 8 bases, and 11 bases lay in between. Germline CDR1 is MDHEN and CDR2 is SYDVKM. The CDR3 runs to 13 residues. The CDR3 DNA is TGTGCCAGCAGTTTTTCCTATTACGATGAGCAGTTCTTC. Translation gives CASSFSYYDEQFF.

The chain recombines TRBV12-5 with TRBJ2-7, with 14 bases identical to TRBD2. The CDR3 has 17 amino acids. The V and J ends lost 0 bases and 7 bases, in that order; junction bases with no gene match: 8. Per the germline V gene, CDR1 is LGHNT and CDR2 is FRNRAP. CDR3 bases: TGTGCTAGTGGTTTGGTCCCGCCGGGACTAGCGGGAGAGGAGCAGTACTTC. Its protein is CASGLVPPGLAGEEQYF.

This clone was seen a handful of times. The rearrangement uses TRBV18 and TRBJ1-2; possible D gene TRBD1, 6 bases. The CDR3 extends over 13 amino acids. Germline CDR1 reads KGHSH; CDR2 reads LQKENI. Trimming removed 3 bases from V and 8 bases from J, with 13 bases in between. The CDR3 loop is CASSPDPGVGYTF. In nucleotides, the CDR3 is TGTGCCAGCTCACCCGATCCAGGGGTGGGCTACACCTTC.

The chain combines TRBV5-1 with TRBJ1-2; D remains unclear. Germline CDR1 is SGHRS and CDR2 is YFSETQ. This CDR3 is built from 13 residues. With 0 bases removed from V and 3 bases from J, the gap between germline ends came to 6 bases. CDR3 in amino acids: CASSLGGDYGYTF. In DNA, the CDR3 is TGCGCCAGCAGCTTGGGCGGAGACTATGGCTACACCTTC.

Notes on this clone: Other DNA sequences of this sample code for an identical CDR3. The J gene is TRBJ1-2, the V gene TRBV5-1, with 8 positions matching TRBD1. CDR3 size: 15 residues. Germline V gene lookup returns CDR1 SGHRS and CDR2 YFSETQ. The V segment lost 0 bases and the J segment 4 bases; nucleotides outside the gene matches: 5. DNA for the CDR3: TGCGCCAGCAGCTTGGAGTCAGGGGGCGGCTATGGCTACACCTTC. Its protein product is CASSLESGGGYGYTF. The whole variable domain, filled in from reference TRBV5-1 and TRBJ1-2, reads KAGVTQTPRYLIKTRGQQVTLSCSPISGHRSVSWYQQTPGQGLQFLFEYFSETQRNKGNFPGRFSGRQFSNSRSEMNVSTLELGDSALYLCASSLESGGGYGYTFGSGTRLTVV.

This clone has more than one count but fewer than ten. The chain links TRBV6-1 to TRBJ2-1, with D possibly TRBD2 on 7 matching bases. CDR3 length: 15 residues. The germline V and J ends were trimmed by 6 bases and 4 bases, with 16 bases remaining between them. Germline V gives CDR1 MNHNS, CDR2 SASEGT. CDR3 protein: CASREGGARYNEQFF. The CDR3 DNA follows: TGTGCCAGCAGAGAGGGGGGGGCCCGTTACAATGAGCAGTTCTTC.

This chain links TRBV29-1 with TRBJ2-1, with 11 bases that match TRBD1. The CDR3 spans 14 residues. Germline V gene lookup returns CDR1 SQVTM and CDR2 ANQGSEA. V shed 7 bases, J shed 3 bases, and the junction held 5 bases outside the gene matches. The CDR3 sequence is CSARTGGDYNEQFF. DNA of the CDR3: TGCAGCGCCCGGACAGGGGGCGACTACAATGAGCAGTTCTTC.

CDR3 in DNA: TGTGCCAGCAGCCAGGGGCCTGAAGAGACCCAGTACTTC. Translating gives CASSQGPEETQYF. The rearrangement joins TRBV7-9 to TRBJ2-5; the D gene is possibly TRBD1 (6 bases). Deletions cut 5 bases from V and 3 bases from J, with 10 bases between. In germline, CDR1 is SEHNR, CDR2 FQNEAQ (reference sequence). This CDR3 contains 13 residues. The whole variable domain, remainder taken from reference TRBV7-9 and TRBJ2-5, is DTGVSQNPRHKITKRGQNVTFRCDPISEHNRLYWYRQTLGQGPEFLTYFQNEAQLEKSRLLSDRFSAERPKGSFSTLEIQRTEQGDSAMYLCASSQGPEETQYFGPGTRLLVL.

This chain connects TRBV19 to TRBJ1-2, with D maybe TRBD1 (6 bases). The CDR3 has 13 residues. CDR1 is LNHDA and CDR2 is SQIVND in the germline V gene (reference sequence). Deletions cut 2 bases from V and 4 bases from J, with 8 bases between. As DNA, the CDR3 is TGTGCCAGTAGTATAACAGGGAGCTATGGCTACACCTTC. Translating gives CASSITGSYGYTF.

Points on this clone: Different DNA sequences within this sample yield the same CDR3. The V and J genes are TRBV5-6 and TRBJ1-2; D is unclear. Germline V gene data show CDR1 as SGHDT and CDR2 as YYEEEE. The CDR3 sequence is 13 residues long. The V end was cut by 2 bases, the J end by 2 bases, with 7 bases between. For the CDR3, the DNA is TGTGCCAGCAGCTTAGGGAGGAACTATGGCTACACCTTC. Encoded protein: CASSLGRNYGYTF.

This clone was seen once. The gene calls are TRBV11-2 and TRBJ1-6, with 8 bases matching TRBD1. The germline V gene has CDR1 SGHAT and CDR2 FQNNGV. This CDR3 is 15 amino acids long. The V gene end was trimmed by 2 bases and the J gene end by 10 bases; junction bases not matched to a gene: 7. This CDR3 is CASSLNSGGWSPLHF. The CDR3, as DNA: TGTGCCAGCAGCTTAAACTCAGGGGGCTGGTCACCCCTCCACTTT.